Following are 9 T cell receptor beta chains from one sample sequenced in a study of cytomegalovirus exposure and HLA in healthy donors. PCR was performed using 60 Vbeta and 13 Jbeta primers. Produced via immunoSEQ multiplex PCR; TCRdb's table is partial and in-frame only. The sample lists about 93,000 clones, about 82% occurring once. Input material: PBMCs. The receptors stem from a man younger than 45 in good health and CMV-seronegative.

The V call is TRBV19, the J call TRBJ1-1; the D gene is possibly TRBD1 (6 bases). The germline V gene encodes CDR1 LNHDA and CDR2 SQIVND (reference sequence). V was clipped by 7 bases and J by 2 bases, with 17 bases between them. The CDR3 totals 15 residues. CDR3 coding DNA: TGTGCCAGTATGCTGCGGGGGCTAAAAAACACTGAAGCTTTCTTT. Amino acids: CASMLRGLKNTEAFF.

The chain combines TRBV4-3 with TRBJ2-2; no clear D. Trimming took 0 bases from V and 2 from J, leaving 7 bases between them. The germline gives CDR1 LGHNA, CDR2 YSLEER. This CDR3 has 15 amino acids. This CDR3 is CASSQDILNTGELFF. CDR3 DNA sequence: TGCGCCAGCAGCCAAGATATATTAAACACCGGGGAGCTGTTTTTT.

The chain couples TRBV21-1 to TRBJ2-1; the table's D call of TRBD2 was not tested on the DNA. TRBV21-1 is reported as a pseudogene. This CDR3 contains 17 residues. This CDR3 reads CASSKAKRGDLYNEQFF. Written as DNA, the CDR3 is TGTGCCAGCAGCAAAGCCAAGCGGGGGGACCTCTACAATGAGCAGTTCTTC.

The V gene is TRBV5-1, the J gene TRBJ2-2; TRBD1 is a possible D gene (6 bases). This CDR3 spans 17 amino acids. Trimming stripped 0 bases from V and 1 base from J, with 13 bases between. Germline assignment: CDR1 SGHRS and CDR2 YFSETQ. The CDR3 is CASSLAWTALNTGELFF. The CDR3 region has the DNA TGCGCCAGCAGCTTGGCTTGGACAGCCCTGAACACCGGGGAGCTGTTTTTT.

This rearrangement joins TRBV5-6 to TRBJ2-5; 8 nucleotides agree with TRBD1. After removal of 3 bases from V and 3 bases from J, the junction contained 4 bases not matched to a gene. This CDR3 has 14 amino acids. Germline V gene data show CDR1 as SGHDT and CDR2 as YYEEEE. The CDR3 here is CASSSPGQEETQYF. The CDR3 region has the DNA TGTGCCAGCAGCTCGCCGGGACAGGAAGAGACCCAGTACTTC. The complete variable domain, with remaining parts taken from reference TRBV5-6 and TRBJ2-5, reads DAGVTQSPTHLIKTRGQQVTLRCSPKSGHDTVSWYQQALGQGPQFIFQYYEEEERQRGNFPDRFSGHQFPNYSSELNVNALLLGDSALYLCASSSPGQEETQYFGPGTRLLVL.

The chain couples TRBV7-2 to TRBJ2-1, with TRBD1 matching 9 bases. The CDR3 consists of 15 residues. After removal of 0 bases from V and 7 bases from J, the junction contained 4 bases not matched to a gene. CDR1 is SGHTA and CDR2 is FQGNSA in the germline V gene. The chain's CDR3 is CASSLATGGWNEQFF. The CDR3 DNA follows: TGTGCCAGCAGCTTAGCGACAGGGGGGTGGAATGAGCAGTTCTTC.

The gene calls are TRBV7-3 and TRBJ2-6, with D tentatively TRBD2 (5 bases). The CDR3 totals 17 residues. From germline, CDR1 is SGHTA and CDR2 FQGTGA. Trimming removed 5 bases at V and 0 bases at J, with 14 bases between. DNA of the CDR3: TGTGCCAGCAGCCCCACAACCGGGAACTCTGGGGCCAACGTCCTGACTTTC. Its translation is CASSPTTGNSGANVLTF.

CDR3 residues: CSVDERVGNEQFF. The CDR3 nucleotides are TGCAGCGTTGACGAGCGGGTTGGCAATGAGCAGTTCTTC. The V call is TRBV29-1, the J call TRBJ2-1, with D tentatively TRBD2 (6 bases). Trimming shortened V by 3 bases and J by 6 bases, and 12 bases separated the two germline ends. Germline V gene lookup returns CDR1 SQVTM and CDR2 ANQGSEA. This CDR3 region has 13 residues.

This clone has a handful of counts. The chain carries TRBV30 and TRBJ2-3; TRBD2 matches at 7 bases. Per the germline V gene, CDR1 is GTSNPN and CDR2 is SVGIG (reference sequence). The CDR3 runs 15 residues. The V and J ends lost 0 bases and 0 bases, in that order; junction bases with no gene match: 3. CDR3 in amino acids: CAWSVGSGSTDTQYF. The CDR3 coding sequence is TGTGCCTGGAGTGTAGGTAGCGGGAGCACAGATACGCAGTATTTT.